This T cell receptor (beta chain) was observed in a study of T cell clonotyping in hematopoietic cell transplantation. Points from the study as a whole: At the given depth, recipient repertoires were over 95% de novo clonotypes.

Blood collection times were about day -28 and days 30, 100, 180 posttransplant. As regards this clone: As yet, its antigen is unknown.

The data were produced by immunoSEQ multiplex PCR, yet TCRdb's version contains in-frame clones alone and is incomplete. The sample carries approximately 11,000 clones, 85% to 90% recorded once. The sequencing here drew on PBMCs, taken 100 days after allogeneic stem cell transplant. The TCR comes from a female patient between 55 and 75 years old who had an allogeneic stem cell transplant from an unrelated donor, so the T cells may come from the graft donor. Some clones in this sample may be carry-over from other donors' samples.

The CDR3 region has the DNA TGTGCCAGCGGCCCCACGCGGACAGGGGAGGGTCAGCCCCAGCATTTT. It specifies CASGPTRTGEGQPQHF. J is TRBJ1-5 and V is TRBV2; 9 nucleotides align to TRBD1. With 8 bases clipped from V and 6 bases from J, the junction kept 14 bases outside the gene matches. The CDR3 extends over 16 amino acids. The germline CDR1 and CDR2 sequences are SNHLY and FYNNEI.